A selection of T cell receptor beta chains follows, all from one sample in a study of OX40 agonist ivuxolimab in advanced cancers. Sequenced by immunoSEQ multiplex PCR; TCRdb stores in-frame clones only, minus some. The table shows approximately 81,000 clones, with about 85% occurring only once. Sequences were derived from CD4+ or CD8+ T cells sorted from blood, sampled in a trial of the OX40 agonist ivuxolimab. These receptors originate from an adult with an advanced solid tumor such as melanoma, head and neck, liver or kidney cancer. The CDR3 runs from the conserved cysteine through the conserved F or W. The order of the fields is V gene, D gene, J gene, clone size, CDR3 protein, CDR3 DNA. The D gene is left open where the match is weak. Some rows have no size entry. The others give once, few or many, or a class for an expanded clone.

TRBV2	NA	TRBJ2-4	few	CASIAEIAKNIQYF	TGTGCCAGCATAGCGGAGATAGCCAAAAACATTCAGTACTTC
TRBV7-6	NA	TRBJ2-7	NA	CASSVSAASPSYEQYF	TGTGCCAGCAGCGTGTCCGCCGCGTCCCCCTCCTACGAGCAGTACTTC
TRBV5-1	NA	TRBJ1-4	NA	CASSLAADNEKLFF	TGCGCCAGCAGCTTGGCAGCTGATAATGAAAAACTGTTTTTT
TRBV2	NA	TRBJ1-5	few	CASSVGQEGQPQHF	TGTGCCAGCAGTGTCGGGCAGGAGGGGCAGCCCCAGCATTTT
TRBV19	NA	TRBJ1-3	once	CASSINSGNTIYF	TGTGCCAGTAGTATAAACTCTGGAAACACCATATATTTT
TRBV18	NA	TRBJ2-3	NA	CASSPGDSYTQYF	TGTGCCAGCTCACCAGGGGACTCGTATACGCAGTATTTT
TRBV10-3	TRBD1	TRBJ1-2	NA	CAISRDRDIHESGYTF	TGTGCCATCAGCAGGGACAGGGATATCCACGAGAGTGGCTACACCTTC
TRBV11-2	TRBD1	TRBJ2-2	NA	CASRSQGAGGELFF	TGTGCCAGCAGATCTCAGGGGGCGGGCGGGGAGCTGTTTTTT
TRBV28	TRBD2	TRBJ2-1	NA	CASSSISSGGTEQFF	TGTGCCAGCAGTTCCATTTCTAGCGGGGGGACTGAGCAGTTCTTC
TRBV19	NA	TRBJ2-2	large	CASSIGGFAGELFF	TGTGCCAGTAGTATAGGTGGTTTCGCCGGGGAGCTGTTTTTT
TRBV2	NA	TRBJ1-1	NA	CASSFEGSLPFF	TGTGCCAGCAGTTTTGAGGGGTCTCTGCCTTTCTTT
TRBV5-1	TRBD1	TRBJ2-3	NA	CASSLGQGVDTQYF	TGCGCCAGCAGCCTCGGACAGGGGGTTGATACGCAGTATTTT
TRBV4-1	TRBD1	TRBJ1-1	NA	CASSTSGTVNTEAFF	TGCGCCAGCAGCACGTCCGGGACAGTGAACACTGAAGCTTTCTTT
TRBV5-1	TRBD1	TRBJ1-2	few	CASSLIHLGQGDYGYTF	TGCGCCAGCAGCTTGATCCATTTGGGACAGGGGGACTATGGCTACACCTTC
TRBV7-2	NA	TRBJ1-2	NA	CASSPGGSSGYTF	TGTGCCAGCAGCCCCGGGGGGTCTAGTGGCTACACCTTC
TRBV10-2	TRBD2	TRBJ2-1	NA	CASSEYGLVAEQFF	TGCGCCAGCAGTGAGTACGGACTAGTCGCTGAGCAGTTCTTC
TRBV4-1	NA	TRBJ1-5	NA	CASSHVTGSNQPQHF	TGCGCCAGCAGCCACGTTACAGGGAGTAATCAGCCCCAGCATTTT
TRBV2	NA	TRBJ1-2	NA	CASSNREDYGYTF	TGTGCCAGCAGCAACAGGGAGGACTATGGCTACACCTTC
TRBV5-4	NA	TRBJ1-2	NA	CASSLATGGYYGYTF	TGTGCCAGCAGCTTGGCGACAGGAGGGTACTATGGCTACACCTTC
TRBV15	TRBD1	TRBJ1-4	NA	CATSRDRGDEKLFF	TGTGCCACCAGCAGGGACAGGGGTGATGAAAAACTGTTTTTT
TRBV7-2	NA	TRBJ2-7	NA	CASSGSYEQYF	TGTGCCAGCAGCGGATCCTACGAGCAGTACTTC
TRBV27	NA	TRBJ1-1	NA	CASSLGRRRLNTEAFF	TGTGCCAGCAGTTTGGGCCGTCGAAGACTGAACACTGAAGCTTTCTTT
TRBV19	NA	TRBJ1-1	NA	CASKGEAFF	TGTGCCAGTAAGGGTGAAGCTTTCTTT
TRBV7-2	NA	TRBJ2-3	NA	CAHAPTGTDTQYF	TGTGCCCATGCACCTACCGGCACAGATACGCAGTATTTT
TRBV5-6	NA	TRBJ1-1	once	CASSFEGVGAFF	TGTGCCAGCAGCTTCGAGGGTGTCGGAGCTTTCTTT
TRBV6-5	TRBD1	TRBJ2-7	NA	CASSQGVREQYF	TGTGCCAGCAGTCAGGGGGTACGGGAGCAGTACTTC
TRBV19	TRBD1	TRBJ1-1	NA	CASRGQPMTEAFF	TGTGCCAGTAGGGGACAGCCGATGACTGAAGCTTTCTTT
TRBV7-3	NA	TRBJ2-3	NA	CASSFQGTTNTDTQYF	TGTGCCAGCAGCTTCCAAGGGACCACCAACACAGATACGCAGTATTTT
TRBV10-3	TRBD1	TRBJ1-6	few	CAISGRTGHNSPLHF	TGTGCCATCAGTGGACGGACAGGGCATAATTCACCCCTCCACTTT
TRBV5-1	TRBD1	TRBJ1-3	NA	CASSSDRGSGNTIYF	TGCGCCAGCAGCTCCGACAGGGGCTCTGGAAACACCATATATTTT
TRBV9	NA	TRBJ1-5	medium-sized	CASSVEGGNQPQHF	TGTGCCAGCAGCGTAGAAGGGGGCAATCAGCCCCAGCATTTT
TRBV4-1	TRBD1	TRBJ1-2	NA	CASSPTTGNYGYTF	TGCGCCAGCAGCCCAACGACAGGGAACTATGGCTACACCTTC
TRBV10-1	NA	TRBJ2-7	NA	CASSGGLEGYEQYF	TGCGCCAGCAGTGGGGGCTTGGAGGGGTACGAGCAGTACTTC
TRBV7-9	NA	TRBJ1-2	once	CASSLRDSNYGYTF	TGTGCCAGCAGCTTACGTGACAGTAATTATGGCTACACCTTC
TRBV5-6	NA	TRBJ2-7	NA	CASSITYEQYF	TGTGCCAGCAGCATAACCTACGAGCAGTACTTC
TRBV7-3	TRBD1	TRBJ1-1	NA	CASSTGTGAWAFF	TGTGCCAGCAGCACCGGGACAGGGGCGTGGGCTTTCTTT
TRBV6-6	NA	TRBJ2-7	NA	CASSYSLGGGLNEQYF	TGTGCCAGCAGTTACTCCTTGGGGGGGGGCCTTAACGAGCAGTACTTC
TRBV7-8	NA	TRBJ2-2	NA	CASSLYGDMNTGELFF	TGTGCCAGCAGCTTATATGGGGACATGAACACCGGGGAGCTGTTTTTT
TRBV7-8	TRBD2	TRBJ2-5	once	CASSRTSGSGQETQYF	TGTGCCAGCAGCAGGACTAGCGGGAGCGGCCAAGAGACCCAGTACTTC
TRBV10-3	NA	TRBJ2-7	NA	CAITPERGYEQYF	TGTGCCATCACCCCCGAGAGGGGTTACGAGCAGTACTTC
TRBV7-2	NA	TRBJ2-3	NA	CASSLSGYTDTQYF	TGTGCCAGCAGCCTAAGCGGATACACAGATACGCAGTATTTT
TRBV7-9	TRBD1	TRBJ2-2	NA	CASSLAPGTANTGELFF	TGTGCCAGCAGCTTAGCCCCCGGGACAGCGAACACCGGGGAGCTGTTTTTT
TRBV7-3	TRBD2	TRBJ2-1	NA	CASSRLAGSNNEQFF	TGTGCCAGCAGCCGACTAGCGGGGTCAAACAATGAGCAGTTCTTC
TRBV27	NA	TRBJ2-7	NA	CASSMLRGPGLHEQYF	TGTGCCAGCAGTATGCTCCGGGGTCCCGGGCTCCACGAGCAGTACTTC
TRBV12-5	NA	TRBJ2-1	NA	CASGLGQGGNEQFF	TGTGCTAGTGGTTTGGGCCAGGGGGGCAATGAGCAGTTCTTC